Here is one T cell receptor beta chain with its context. Its antigen is not known. Per the germline V gene, CDR1 is KGHSH and CDR2 is LQKENI. This CDR3 contains 15 residues. With 0 bases removed from V and 4 bases from J, the gap between germline ends came to 11 bases. Measured with immunoSEQ multiplex PCR; TCRdb has only the in-frame clones, and not every one. The sample records over 150,000 clones, roughly 87% being singletons. This sample is part of a study of T cell responses to AZD1222 COVID-19 vaccine. Findings and limits, study-wide: The reported proportion of spike-specific TCRs targeting unmutated variant regions was nearly half.

The material was peripheral blood, obtained on day 0 of AZD1222 vaccination. The clonotype comes from an adult in good health. This chain joins TRBV18 and TRBJ2-3, with D uncertain. CDR3 loop: CASSPPVPLADTQYF. The CDR3 DNA reads TGTGCCAGCTCACCACCGGTCCCGTTGGCAGATACGCAGTATTTT.